One sample yielded the 12 T cell receptor beta chains listed below, sequenced in a study of T cells expressing NK-cell markers. TCRdb re-analyzed the 5' RACE reads; it lists each CDR3 protein once, without DNA. The sample has some 120,000 distinct CDR3 sequences. Specimen: blood T cells: a sorted CD56 or NKG2C T cell subset, CD4+ or CD8+ T cells, or bulk PBMC T cells (not recorded which). These receptors were collected from a woman between 18 and 69 years old in good health.

The chain is built from TRBV7-9 and TRBJ2-7; TCRdb picks TRBD1, but there is no DNA to check that call. The CDR3 is made up of 13 amino acids. CDR1 and CDR2 from the germline V gene are SEHNR and FQNEAQ (reference sequence). The CDR3: CASSLSPDYEQYF.

The chain is built from TRBV6-4 and TRBJ2-3; TCRdb's D call of TRBD1 is untestable without DNA. Germline V gene data show CDR1 as MRHNA and CDR2 as SNTAGT. This CDR3 contains 14 residues. The CDR3 protein is CASSRTGGTDTQYF.

This rearrangement joins TRBV12-3 or TRBV12-4 to TRBJ1-6. The length of the CDR3 is 15 residues. The CDR3 protein is CASSELTVTDSPLHF.

The chain couples TRBV4-3 to TRBJ2-1; TCRdb lists TRBD1, though no DNA is available to test this call. Per germline, CDR1 LGHNA and CDR2 YSLEER. CDR3 length: 15 residues. CDR3 residues: CASSQDRPGRNEQFF.

This chain uses TRBV12-3 or TRBV12-4 with TRBJ2-1; TCRdb calls TRBD2, which cannot be checked without DNA. The length of the CDR3 is 17 residues. The CDR3 loop is CASSLGLAGEGYNEQFF.

The rearrangement links TRBV27 to TRBJ1-2; TCRdb's D call of TRBD1 is untestable without DNA. Germline-derived CDR1 and CDR2 are MNHEY and SMNVEV (reference sequence). The length of the CDR3 is 15 residues. The CDR3 region is CASSSTTGAAQGYTF.

The genes are TRBV11-3 and TRBJ1-2; the TCRdb D gene call, TRBD1, has no DNA to confirm it. The CDR3 is made up of 11 amino acids. Germline values: CDR1 SGHNT, CDR2 YENEEA. The CDR3 loop reads CASSLAHRGTF.

The chain employs TRBV6-5 and TRBJ2-3. The length of the CDR3 is 15 residues. Germline values: CDR1 MNHEY, CDR2 SVGAGI. This CDR3 is CASSYTEFSTDTQYF.

The chain uses TRBV6-1 and TRBJ1-2; no DNA is available, so the TRBD1 call from TCRdb remains unchecked. The germline V gene has CDR1 MNHNS and CDR2 SASEGT. The CDR3 consists of 17 residues. The CDR3: CASSEGPGQGYNYGYTF.

The rearrangement links TRBV15 to TRBJ2-5; TCRdb's D call, TRBD1, is unchecked because there is no DNA. The CDR3 is 16 residues long. CDR1 LNHNV and CDR2 YYDKDF come from the germline V gene (reference sequence). The CDR3 sequence is CATSRENRGRVPTQYF.

The chain links TRBV28 to TRBJ1-2; as DNA is missing, the TRBD1 call by TCRdb cannot be tested. Germline CDR1 is MDHEN and CDR2 is SYDVKM. This CDR3 is 14 amino acids long. Here the CDR3 reads CASRDREGYYGYTF.

The rearrangement links TRBV19 to TRBJ2-6; TCRdb names TRBD1, which stays unverified in the absence of DNA. The germline V gene has CDR1 LNHDA and CDR2 SQIVND (reference sequence). The CDR3 is 17 amino acids. This CDR3 is CASSQQGQGTGANVLTF.